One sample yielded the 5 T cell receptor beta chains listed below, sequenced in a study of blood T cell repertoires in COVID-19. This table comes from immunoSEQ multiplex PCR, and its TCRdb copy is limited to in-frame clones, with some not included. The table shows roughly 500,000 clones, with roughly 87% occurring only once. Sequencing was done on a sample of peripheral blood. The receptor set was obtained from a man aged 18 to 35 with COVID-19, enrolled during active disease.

The CDR3 DNA is TGTGCCAGTAGGGAGGACAGGGCCCTAAATCAGCCCCAGCATTTT. Its protein product is CASREDRALNQPQHF. The chain employs TRBV19 and TRBJ1-5; TRBD1 aligns across 8 bases. Germline loops: CDR1 LNHDA, CDR2 SQIVND (reference sequence). CDR3 size: 15 residues. J lost 4 bases, V lost 6 bases, and 8 bases had no gene match.

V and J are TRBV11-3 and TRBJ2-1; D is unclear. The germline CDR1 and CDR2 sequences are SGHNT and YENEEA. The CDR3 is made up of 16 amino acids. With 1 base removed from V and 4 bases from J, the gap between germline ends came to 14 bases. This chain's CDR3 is CASSLGSTQAYNEQFF. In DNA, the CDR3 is TGTGCCAGCAGCTTAGGTAGTACCCAGGCATACAATGAGCAGTTCTTC.

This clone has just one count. CDR3 residues: CASRRHQHEAFF. For the CDR3, the DNA is TGTGCCAGCAGACGACACCAACATGAAGCTTTCTTT. The chain couples TRBV6-6 to TRBJ1-1; D remains ambiguous. V lost 6 bases to trimming and J lost 7 bases, with 12 bases between them. CDR3 length: 12 residues. CDR1 is MNHNY and CDR2 is SVGAGI in the germline V gene (reference sequence).

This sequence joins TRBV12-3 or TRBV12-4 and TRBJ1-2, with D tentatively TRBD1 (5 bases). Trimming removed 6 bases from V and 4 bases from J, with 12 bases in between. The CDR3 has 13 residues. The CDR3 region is CASSLDRPYGYTF. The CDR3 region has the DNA TGTGCCAGCAGCCTTGACAGACCCTATGGCTACACCTTC.

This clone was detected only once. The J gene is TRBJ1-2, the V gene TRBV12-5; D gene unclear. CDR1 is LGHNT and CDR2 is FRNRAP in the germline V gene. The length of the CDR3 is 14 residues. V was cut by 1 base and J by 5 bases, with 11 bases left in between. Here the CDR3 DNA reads TGTGCTAGTGGTTTGGGCGAAACAGCTTATGGCTACACCTTC. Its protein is CASGLGETAYGYTF.